Shown below are 20 T cell receptor beta chains from a single sample sequenced in a study of blood T cell repertoires in COVID-19. Sequenced by immunoSEQ multiplex PCR; TCRdb stores in-frame clones only, minus some. Altogether 250,000 to 300,000 clones are present, 70% to 90% being singletons, with the ten largest covering about 4.3%. Sequenced material: peripheral blood. These receptors came from a man in his sixties who had recovered from COVID-19.

In this sample, this clone turned up a few times. The rearrangement joins TRBV18 to TRBJ2-7, with D possibly TRBD2 on 6 matching bases. Germline lookup yields CDR1 KGHSH and CDR2 LQKENI. Trimming cost V 5 bases and J 4 bases, with 18 bases left between them. This CDR3 comprises 15 residues. The CDR3 DNA follows: TGTGCCAGCTCAGGGGCCGCCAGCGGGTGGTACGAGCAGTACTTC. It yields the protein CASSGAASGWYEQYF.

V is TRBV4-1 and J is TRBJ2-1; 12 bases fit TRBD2. J gave up 6 bases and V 4 bases, and 7 bases lay outside the gene matches. This CDR3 is 16 amino acids long. Germline lookup yields CDR1 MGHRA and CDR2 YSYEKL. The CDR3 region has the DNA TGCGCCAGCAGCCTTCCTAGCGGGAGGGCCCCCAATGAGCAGTTCTTC. Amino acid sequence: CASSLPSGRAPNEQFF.

V and J are TRBV7-9 and TRBJ1-2; D is possibly TRBD1 (5 bases). V was trimmed by 5 bases and J by 6 bases, leaving 13 bases between them. CDR3 length equals 13 residues. The germline V gene encodes CDR1 SEHNR and CDR2 FQNEAQ (reference sequence). The CDR3 coding sequence is TGTGCCAGCAGCGAAGGCCCAGGGAATGGCTACACCTTC. Residues: CASSEGPGNGYTF.

This clone has just one count. This chain joins TRBV5-1 and TRBJ2-1; 9 bases align to TRBD1. In germline, CDR1 is SGHRS, CDR2 YFSETQ. CDR3 length equals 15 residues. V gave up 4 bases and J gave up 8 bases; unmatched junction bases: 10. CDR3 in amino acids: CASSGRDRAFDEQFF. For the CDR3, the DNA is TGCGCCAGCAGCGGCCGGGACAGGGCCTTCGATGAGCAGTTCTTC.

The chain joins TRBV9 to TRBJ2-3; D perhaps matches TRBD1 (5 bases). Per germline, CDR1 SGDLS and CDR2 YYNGEE. The CDR3 is 14 amino acids. V lost 0 bases and J lost 3, with 8 bases in between. DNA for the CDR3: TGTGCCAGCAGCGTAGACCAGGGTACAGATACGCAGTATTTT. The encoded protein is CASSVDQGTDTQYF.

The J gene is TRBJ2-6, the V gene TRBV4-2, with a weak D call TRBD2 (6 bases). The CDR3 sequence is 15 residues long. Trimming pared 4 bases from V and 3 bases from J, leaving 10 bases between. Germline CDR1 and CDR2: LGHNA and YNFKEQ. CDR3 region: CASSPPGGGANVLTF. In nucleotides, the CDR3 is TGTGCCAGCAGCCCCCCCGGGGGTGGGGCCAACGTCCTGACTTTC.

The rearrangement uses TRBV29-1 and TRBJ1-2; 10 nucleotides line up with TRBD1. There are 13 residues in the CDR3. The V gene's germline CDR1 is SQVTM and CDR2 ANQGSEA. V trimming: 3 bases; J trimming: 7 bases; junction bases outside the gene matches: 5. The CDR3 nucleotides are TGCAGCGTTGAGGGACAGGGGTCGGCTGGCTACACCTTC. This encodes CSVEGQGSAGYTF.

The chain is built from TRBV6-5 and TRBJ1-2; D is possibly TRBD1 (5 bases). The germline CDR1 and CDR2 sequences are MNHEY and SVGAGI. Trimming removed 1 base at V and 4 bases at J, with 16 bases between. This CDR3 has 16 residues. CDR3 coding DNA: TGTGCCAGCAGTTACTTAAGGGCGGCTAGGGGCTATGGCTACACCTTC. Translating it yields CASSYLRAARGYGYTF.

The chain couples TRBV28 to TRBJ2-7, with TRBD1 matching over 10 bases. The CDR3 runs to 18 residues. The germline V gene has CDR1 MDHEN and CDR2 SYDVKM. Trimming took 4 bases from V and 1 from J; bases not matched to a gene: 13. This CDR3 is CASSSYNLGQGSSYEQYF. The CDR3 DNA sequence: TGTGCCAGCAGTTCGTACAACCTGGGACAGGGGAGTTCCTACGAGCAGTACTTC.

This CDR3 is CASSASSGTAYNEQFF. DNA of the CDR3: TGTGCCAGTAGTGCCTCCTCCGGGACAGCCTACAATGAGCAGTTCTTC. The chain carries TRBV19 and TRBJ2-1, with 7 positions matching TRBD1. CDR1 and CDR2 from the germline V gene are LNHDA and SQIVND (reference sequence). V shed 5 bases and J 2 bases; nucleotides not matched to a gene: 9. CDR3 size: 16 residues.

The chain is built from TRBV4-1 and TRBJ1-2, with D hard to call. The CDR3 is 14 residues long. V lost 4 bases, J lost 5 bases, and 14 bases lay in between. CDR1 and CDR2 (germline): MGHRA, YSYEKL. CDR3 sequence: CASSPLGEPYGYTF. The CDR3 coding sequence is TGCGCCAGCAGCCCGCTGGGCGAACCTTATGGCTACACCTTC.

This chain links TRBV18 with TRBJ2-5; D gene ambiguous. The CDR3 totals 13 residues. V was cut by 2 bases and J by 2 bases, with 6 bases left in between. Germline CDR1 KGHSH, CDR2 LQKENI. CDR3 in amino acids: CASSPLAQETQYF. The CDR3, as DNA: TGTGCCAGCTCACCATTGGCACAAGAGACCCAGTACTTC.

The chain has TRBV5-1 and TRBJ2-3, with D perhaps matching TRBD1 (6 bases). The CDR3 is made up of 13 amino acids. The ends were cut back, 4 bases at V and 2 bases at J, with 8 bases in the middle. Germline assignment: CDR1 SGHRS and CDR2 YFSETQ. Here the CDR3 DNA reads TGCGCCAGCAGCCCAGGGGCCACAGATACGCAGTATTTT. Its translation: CASSPGATDTQYF.

This rearrangement joins TRBV5-1 to TRBJ2-2, with D uncertain. The CDR3 sequence is 13 residues long. V lost 5 bases and J lost 1, with 6 bases in between. Germline CDR1 reads SGHRS; CDR2 reads YFSETQ. In DNA, the CDR3 is TGCGCCAGCAGAACGGGGAACACCGGGGAGCTGTTTTTT. This translates into CASRTGNTGELFF.

The chain recombines TRBV7-6 with TRBJ2-3; 9 nucleotides line up with TRBD2. The germline V gene encodes CDR1 SGHVS and CDR2 FNYEAQ. This CDR3 is built from 16 residues. V lost 6 bases to trimming and J lost 5 bases; unmatched junction nucleotides: 12. CDR3 bases: TGTGCCAGCAGAAAAGCGGGGGGCGCGTTTGGAGATACGCAGTATTTT. Protein product: CASRKAGGAFGDTQYF.

This clone was observed a few times. The chain links TRBV30 to TRBJ1-1; D is uncertain. V was pared by 3 bases and J by 8 bases, with 7 bases between. The germline gives CDR1 GTSNPN, CDR2 SVGIG (reference sequence). This CDR3 spans 10 amino acids. CDR3 sequence (DNA): TGTGCCTGGAGGAGAGTAGAAGCTTTCTTT. Its translation: CAWRRVEAFF.

CDR3 loop: CASSVQDYEQYF. In DNA form, the CDR3 reads TGTGCCAGCAGCGTACAGGACTACGAGCAGTACTTC. The chain links TRBV5-6 to TRBJ2-7, with D possibly being TRBD1 (5 bases). Germline V gene sequence: CDR1 SGHDT, CDR2 YYEEEE. V lost 4 bases and J 3 bases, leaving 8 bases between the germline ends. CDR3 length equals 12 residues. Together with reference TRBV5-6 and TRBJ2-7, the CDR3 gives the full variable domain: DAGVTQSPTHLIKTRGQQVTLRCSPKSGHDTVSWYQQALGQGPQFIFQYYEEEERQRGNFPDRFSGHQFPNYSSELNVNALLLGDSALYLCASSVQDYEQYFGPGTRLTVT.

The V and J genes are TRBV6-5 and TRBJ2-3; no definite D call. The V and J ends lost 6 bases and 0 bases respectively, with 4 bases between them. Looked up from germline, CDR1 is MNHEY and CDR2 is SVGAGI. This CDR3 is built from 12 residues. The CDR3 here is CASRASTDTQYF. The CDR3 DNA is TGTGCCAGCAGGGCTAGCACAGATACGCAGTATTTT.

The chain couples TRBV6-1 to TRBJ1-6, with 8 positions matching TRBD1. The CDR3 extends over 13 amino acids. Unmatched junction bases numbered 1, after V lost 3 bases and J lost 9 bases. Germline CDR1 MNHNS, CDR2 SASEGT. DNA for the CDR3: TGTGCCAGCAGTGACACAGGGGGTTCACCCCTCCACTTT. Amino acids: CASSDTGGSPLHF.

The chain links TRBV12-2 to TRBJ2-7; TRBD1 is taken as the D call from the table, unchecked against the DNA. TRBV12-2 is recorded as a pseudogene. This CDR3 is 13 amino acids long. The CDR3 coding sequence is TGTGCAAGTCGCTTGGACAGGCTCTACGAGCAGTACTTC. It specifies CASRLDRLYEQYF.